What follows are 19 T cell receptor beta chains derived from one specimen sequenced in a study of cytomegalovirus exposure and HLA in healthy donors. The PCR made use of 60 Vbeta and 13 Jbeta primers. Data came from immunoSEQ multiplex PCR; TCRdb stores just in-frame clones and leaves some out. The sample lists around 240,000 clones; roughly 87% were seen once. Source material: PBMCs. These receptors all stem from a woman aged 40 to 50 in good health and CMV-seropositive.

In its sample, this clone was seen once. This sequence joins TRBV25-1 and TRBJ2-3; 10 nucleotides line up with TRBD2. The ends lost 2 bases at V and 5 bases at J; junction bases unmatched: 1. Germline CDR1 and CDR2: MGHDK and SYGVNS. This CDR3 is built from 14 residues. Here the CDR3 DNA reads TGTGCCAGCAGTGAACTAGCGGGAGTAGATACGCAGTATTTT. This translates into CASSELAGVDTQYF.

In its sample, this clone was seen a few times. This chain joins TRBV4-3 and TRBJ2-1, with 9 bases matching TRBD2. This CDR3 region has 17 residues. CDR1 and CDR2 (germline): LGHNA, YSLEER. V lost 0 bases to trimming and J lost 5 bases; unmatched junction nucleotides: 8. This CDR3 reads CASSQELRVAGDNEQFF. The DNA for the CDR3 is TGCGCCAGCAGCCAAGAGTTGAGAGTAGCGGGGGACAATGAGCAGTTCTTC.

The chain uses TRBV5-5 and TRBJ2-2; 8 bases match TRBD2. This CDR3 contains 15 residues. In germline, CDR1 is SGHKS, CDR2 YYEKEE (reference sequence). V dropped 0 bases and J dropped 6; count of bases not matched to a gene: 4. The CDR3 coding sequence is TGTGCCAGCAGCTTGGGGAATAGCGGGGCCGGGGAGCTGTTTTTT. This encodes CASSLGNSGAGELFF.

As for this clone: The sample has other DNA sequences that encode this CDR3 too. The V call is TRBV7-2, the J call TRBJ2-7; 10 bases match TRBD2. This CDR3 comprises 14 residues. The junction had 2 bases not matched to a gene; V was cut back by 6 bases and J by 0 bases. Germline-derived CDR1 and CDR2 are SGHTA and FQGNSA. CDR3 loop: CASSPSGSSYEQYF. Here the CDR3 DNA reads TGTGCCAGCAGTCCTAGCGGGAGCTCCTACGAGCAGTACTTC.

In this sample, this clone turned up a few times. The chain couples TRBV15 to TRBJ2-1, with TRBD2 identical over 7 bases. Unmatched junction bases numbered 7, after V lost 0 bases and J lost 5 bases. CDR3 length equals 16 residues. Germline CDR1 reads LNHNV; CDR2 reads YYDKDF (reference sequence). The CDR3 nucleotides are TGTGCCACCAGCAGAGAATATGGACTAGGCAACAATGAGCAGTTCTTC. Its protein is CATSREYGLGNNEQFF.

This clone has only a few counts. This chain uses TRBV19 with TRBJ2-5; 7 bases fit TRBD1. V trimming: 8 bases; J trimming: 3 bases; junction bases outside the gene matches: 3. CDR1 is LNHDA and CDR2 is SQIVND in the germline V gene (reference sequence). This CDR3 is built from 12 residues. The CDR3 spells CASGDSKETQYF. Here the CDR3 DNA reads TGTGCCAGTGGGGACAGTAAAGAGACCCAGTACTTC. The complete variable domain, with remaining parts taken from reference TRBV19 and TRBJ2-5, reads DGGITQSPKYLFRKEGQNVTLSCEQNLNHDAMYWYRQDPGQGLRLIYYSQIVNDFQKGDIAEGYSVSREKKESFPLTVTSAQKNPTAFYLCASGDSKETQYFGPGTRLLVL.

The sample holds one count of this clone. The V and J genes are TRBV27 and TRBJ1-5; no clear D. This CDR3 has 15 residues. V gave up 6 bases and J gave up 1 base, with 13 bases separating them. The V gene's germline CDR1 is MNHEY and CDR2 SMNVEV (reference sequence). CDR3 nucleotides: TGTGCCAGCAGCACGAGGGCGGGAAGCAATCAGCCCCAGCATTTT. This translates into CASSTRAGSNQPQHF.

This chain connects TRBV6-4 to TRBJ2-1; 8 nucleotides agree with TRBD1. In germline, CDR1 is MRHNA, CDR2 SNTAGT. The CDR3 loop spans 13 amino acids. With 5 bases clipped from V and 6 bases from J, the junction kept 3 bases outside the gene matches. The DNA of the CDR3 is TGTGCCAGCAGTACACAGGGGGGCAATGAGCAGTTCTTC. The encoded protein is CASSTQGGNEQFF.

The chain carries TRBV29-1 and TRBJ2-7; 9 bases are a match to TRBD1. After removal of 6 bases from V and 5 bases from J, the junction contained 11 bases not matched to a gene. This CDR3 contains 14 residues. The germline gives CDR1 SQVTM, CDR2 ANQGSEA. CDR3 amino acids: CSVAFGDRVHEQYF. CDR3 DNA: TGCAGCGTCGCCTTTGGGGACAGGGTCCACGAGCAGTACTTC.

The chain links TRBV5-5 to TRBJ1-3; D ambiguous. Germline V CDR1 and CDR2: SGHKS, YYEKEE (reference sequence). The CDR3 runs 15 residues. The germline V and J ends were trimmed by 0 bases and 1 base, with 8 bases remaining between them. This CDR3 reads CASSLVGRSGNTIYF. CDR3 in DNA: TGTGCCAGCAGCTTGGTGGGGAGGTCTGGAAACACCATATATTTT.

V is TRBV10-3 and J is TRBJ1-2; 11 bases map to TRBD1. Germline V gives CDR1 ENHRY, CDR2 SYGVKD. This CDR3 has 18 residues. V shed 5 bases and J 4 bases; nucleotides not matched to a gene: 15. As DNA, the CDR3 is TGTGCCATCAGTACCAAGACCCTCGGGACAGGGGGAGGCTATGGCTACACCTTC. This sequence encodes CAISTKTLGTGGGYGYTF.

CDR3 sequence (DNA): TGCGCCAGCAGCCAGCGGCGGCCCGAGACCACAGATACGCAGTATTTT. Translating gives CASSQRRPETTDTQYF. The V and J genes are TRBV4-1 and TRBJ2-3; D unclear. This CDR3 is built from 16 residues. Germline lookup yields CDR1 MGHRA and CDR2 YSYEKL. The ends were cut back, 3 bases at V and 2 bases at J, with 15 bases in the middle.

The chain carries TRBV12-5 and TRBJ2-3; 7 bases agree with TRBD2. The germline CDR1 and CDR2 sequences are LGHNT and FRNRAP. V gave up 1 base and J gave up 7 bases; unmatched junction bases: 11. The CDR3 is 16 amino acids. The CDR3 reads CASGLGREPEGNTQYF. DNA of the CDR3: TGTGCTAGTGGTTTGGGGCGGGAGCCCGAGGGGAATACGCAGTATTTT. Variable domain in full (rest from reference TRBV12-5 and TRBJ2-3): DARVTQTPRHKVTEMGQEVTMRCQPILGHNTVFWYRQTMMQGLELLAYFRNRAPLDDSGMPKDRFSAEMPDATLATLKIQPSEPRDSAVYFCASGLGREPEGNTQYFGPGTRLTVL.

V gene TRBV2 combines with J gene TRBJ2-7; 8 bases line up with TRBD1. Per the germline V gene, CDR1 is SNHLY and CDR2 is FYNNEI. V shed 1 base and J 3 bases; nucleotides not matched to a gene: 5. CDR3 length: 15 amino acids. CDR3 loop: CASSEVWTGNYEQYF. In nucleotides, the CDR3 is TGTGCCAGCAGTGAAGTTTGGACAGGGAACTACGAGCAGTACTTC.

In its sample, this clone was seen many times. The chain's CDR3 is CASRRTGSTDTQYF. CDR3 in DNA: TGTGCCAGTAGGAGGACAGGGAGCACAGATACGCAGTATTTT. The chain carries TRBV19 and TRBJ2-3, with 8 nucleotides matching TRBD1. With 6 bases clipped from V and 0 bases from J, the junction kept 2 bases outside the gene matches. Per the germline V gene, CDR1 is LNHDA and CDR2 is SQIVND (reference sequence). This CDR3 has 14 amino acids.

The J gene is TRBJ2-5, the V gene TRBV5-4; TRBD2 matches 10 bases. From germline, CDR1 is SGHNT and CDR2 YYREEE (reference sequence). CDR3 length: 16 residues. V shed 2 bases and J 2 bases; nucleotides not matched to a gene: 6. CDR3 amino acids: CASSFPPAGGQETQYF. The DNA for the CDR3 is TGTGCCAGCAGCTTCCCCCCAGCGGGAGGGCAAGAGACCCAGTACTTC.

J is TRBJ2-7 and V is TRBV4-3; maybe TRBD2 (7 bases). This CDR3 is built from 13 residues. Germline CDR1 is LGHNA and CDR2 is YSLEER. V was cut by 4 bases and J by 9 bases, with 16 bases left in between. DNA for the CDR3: TGCGCCAGCAGCCGCCTCAAGGGGGAGGGGCAGTACTTC. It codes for CASSRLKGEGQYF.

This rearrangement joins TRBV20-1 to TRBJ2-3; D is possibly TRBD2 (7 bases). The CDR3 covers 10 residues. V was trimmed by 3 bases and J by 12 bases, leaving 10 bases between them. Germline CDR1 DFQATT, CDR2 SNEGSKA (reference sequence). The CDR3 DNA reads TGCAGTGCTAGCGGGGGGCATCAGTATTTT. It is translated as CSASGGHQYF.

DNA of the CDR3: TGTGCCAGCAGCCTAATTAGCGGGAGGTGGGACAATGAGCAGTTCTTC. This sequence encodes CASSLISGRWDNEQFF. The gene calls are TRBV7-2 and TRBJ2-1; 10 nucleotides agree with TRBD2. The CDR3 is 16 residues long. The germline V gene encodes CDR1 SGHTA and CDR2 FQGNSA. Trimming cost V 5 bases and J 5 bases; bases outside gene matches: 9.